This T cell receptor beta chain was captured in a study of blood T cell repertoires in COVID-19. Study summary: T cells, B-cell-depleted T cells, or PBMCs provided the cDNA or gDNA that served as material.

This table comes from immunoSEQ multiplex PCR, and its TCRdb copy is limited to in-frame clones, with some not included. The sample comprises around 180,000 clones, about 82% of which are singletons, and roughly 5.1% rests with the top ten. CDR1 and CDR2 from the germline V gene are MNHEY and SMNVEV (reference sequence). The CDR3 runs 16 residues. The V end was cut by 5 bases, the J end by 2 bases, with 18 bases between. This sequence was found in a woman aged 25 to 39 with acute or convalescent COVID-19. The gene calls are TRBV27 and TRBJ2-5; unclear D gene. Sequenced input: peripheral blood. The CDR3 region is CASSPRLAEQQETQYF. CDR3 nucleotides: TGTGCCAGCAGTCCCCGGTTGGCGGAACAACAAGAGACCCAGTACTTC.